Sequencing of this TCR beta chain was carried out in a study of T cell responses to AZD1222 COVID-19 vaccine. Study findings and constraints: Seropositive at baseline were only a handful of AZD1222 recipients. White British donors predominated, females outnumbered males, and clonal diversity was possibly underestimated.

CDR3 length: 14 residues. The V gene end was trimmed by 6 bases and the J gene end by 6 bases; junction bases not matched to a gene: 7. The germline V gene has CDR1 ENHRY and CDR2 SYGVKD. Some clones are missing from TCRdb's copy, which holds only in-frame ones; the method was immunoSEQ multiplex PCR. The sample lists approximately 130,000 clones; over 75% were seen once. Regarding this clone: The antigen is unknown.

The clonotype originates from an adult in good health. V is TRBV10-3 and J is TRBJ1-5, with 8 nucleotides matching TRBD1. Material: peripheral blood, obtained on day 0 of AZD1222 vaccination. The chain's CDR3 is CAISGQGETQPQHF. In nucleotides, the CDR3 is TGTGCCATCAGCGGACAGGGAGAAACTCAGCCCCAGCATTTT.